The source of this T cell receptor beta chain is a study of T-cell memory formation after mild COVID-19. Study in general: The two donors had largely donor-specific TCR clusters.

This clonotype was seen a handful of times. Antigen specificity is unknown. Study observations and caveats: Cross-reactive memory appears to have joined, as suggested by some responding clones showing up in pre-infection memory. Proof of SARS-CoV-2 specificity was absent for the second-wave clones that crested on day 37.

The CDR3 extends over 14 amino acids. The V end lost 0 bases, the J end lost 5 bases, and 11 bases lay between the germline ends. The germline gives CDR1 SEHNR, CDR2 FQNEAQ (reference sequence). Using its own MiXCR run on the 5' RACE reads, TCRdb lists one record per CDR3 protein. Of around 450,000 distinct CDR3 sequences listed, 20% are singletons. The chain has TRBV7-9 and TRBJ2-7, with a tentative D call TRBD2 (5 bases). The sample consisted of PBMCs or a T cell subset sorted from them (not recorded which). The TCR was taken from an adult woman who had mild COVID-19 (a few samples of this study predate the infection). Cell type and time point are not known. As DNA, the CDR3 is TGTGCCAGCAGCTTAGCGTTTGGAGCGGACGAGCAGTACTTC. Protein product: CASSLAFGADEQYF.